This TCR beta chain was captured in a study of blood T cell repertoires in COVID-19. The overall study: The cDNA or gDNA used as material had been derived from T cells, B-cell-depleted T cells, or PBMCs.

Germline lookup yields CDR1 SNHLY and CDR2 FYNNEI. The CDR3 consists of 13 residues. V was cut by 2 bases and J by 6 bases, with 11 bases left in between. Study processing details: It was from reference gene primer amplification that nucleated cell counts were estimated. Assay used: immunoSEQ multiplex PCR; TCRdb lists only in-frame clones, some missing. Clone size and the V and J calls come from that table; the DNA yielded D and trimming. The repertoire includes tens of thousands of clones, approximately 90% of them detected once, and more than 6.5% sits in the top ten. This clonotype was obtained from a woman between 35 and 50 years old with active COVID-19. The J gene is TRBJ2-7, the V gene TRBV2; possible D gene TRBD1, 6 bases. Source material: peripheral blood. This CDR3 reads CASSESRGGEQYF. The CDR3 DNA sequence: TGTGCCAGCAGTGAAAGCAGGGGCGGCGAGCAGTACTTC. The full variable domain, rest sourced from reference TRBV2 and TRBJ2-7, is EPEVTQTPSHQVTQMGQEVILRCVPISNHLYFYWYRQILGQKVEFLVSFYNNEISEKSEIFDDQFSVERPDGSNFTLKIRSTKLEDSAMYFCASSESRGGEQYFGPGTRLTVT.